A single sample gave rise to the 17 T cell receptor beta chains below, sequenced in a study of PD-L1 blockade in urothelial cancer. Some clones are missing from TCRdb's copy, which holds only in-frame ones; the method was immunoSEQ multiplex PCR. The data contain around 100,000 clones, approximately 86% of them singletons. Sequencing used PBMCs, obtained around atezolizumab (anti-PD-L1) treatment. These TCRs come from a man aged 45-60 years with urothelial cancer.

This chain connects TRBV5-4 to TRBJ2-7; 12 bases match TRBD2. The CDR3 extends over 18 amino acids. In germline, CDR1 is SGHNT, CDR2 YYREEE (reference sequence). V lost 1 base to trimming and J lost 2 bases; unmatched junction nucleotides: 10. CDR3 sequence: CASSLIFLAGGIAYEQYF. Here the CDR3 DNA reads TGTGCCAGCAGCTTGATTTTCCTAGCGGGAGGGATAGCCTACGAGCAGTACTTC.

A few counts support this clone. The rearrangement uses TRBV28 and TRBJ2-1, with TRBD2 identical over 13 bases. V shed 6 bases, J shed 5 bases, and the junction held 4 bases outside the gene matches. Per germline, CDR1 MDHEN and CDR2 SYDVKM. This CDR3 contains 15 residues. Written as DNA, the CDR3 is TGTGCCAGCAGATCCGGACTAGCGGGAGACAATGAGCAGTTCTTC. Translating it yields CASRSGLAGDNEQFF.

V is TRBV18 and J is TRBJ2-5, with TRBD1 matching 8 bases. The CDR3 has 15 residues. V was clipped by 1 base and J by 4 bases; unmatched bases: 5. CDR1 is KGHSH, CDR2 LQKENI, per germline. CDR3: CASSPRAGGGETQYF. The CDR3 DNA follows: TGTGCCAGCTCACCACGGGCAGGGGGCGGAGAGACCCAGTACTTC.

The rearrangement joins TRBV6-6 to TRBJ2-5; 14 nucleotides match TRBD2. V was pared by 6 bases and J by 4 bases, with 7 bases of the junction left unmatched. From germline, CDR1 is MNHNY and CDR2 SVGAGI (reference sequence). This CDR3 has 16 residues. In DNA, the CDR3 is TGTGCCAGCAGGCTCGGGACTAGCGGGAGCAGAGAGACCCAGTACTTC. It codes for CASRLGTSGSRETQYF.

This rearrangement joins TRBV2 to TRBJ2-5, with D possibly matching TRBD1 (6 bases). The CDR3 is 15 amino acids. The V gene lost 5 bases and the J gene lost 4 bases, with 17 bases spanning the gap. Germline V gene sequence: CDR1 SNHLY, CDR2 FYNNEI. CDR3 sequence reads: CASSQGLADGETQYF. CDR3 DNA sequence: TGTGCCAGCAGTCAGGGGCTAGCTGATGGAGAGACCCAGTACTTC.

The chain joins TRBV27 to TRBJ2-6, with D perhaps matching TRBD1 (6 bases). With 1 base removed from V and 3 bases from J, the gap between germline ends came to 7 bases. The CDR3 consists of 15 residues. The germline V gene encodes CDR1 MNHEY and CDR2 SMNVEV (reference sequence). CDR3 sequence reads: CASSLYRDGANVLTF. In DNA, the CDR3 is TGTGCCAGCAGTTTATACAGGGATGGGGCCAACGTCCTGACTTTC. Variable domain in full (rest from reference TRBV27 and TRBJ2-6): EAQVTQNPRYLITVTGKKLTVTCSQNMNHEYMSWYRQDPGLGLRQIYYSMNVEVTDKGDVPEGYKVSRKEKRNFPLILESPSPNQTSLYFCASSLYRDGANVLTFGAGSRLTVL.

This CDR3 reads CASRRTGGTEKLFF. CDR3 in DNA: TGCGCCAGCAGGCGGACAGGGGGGACTGAAAAACTGTTTTTT. The chain links TRBV5-1 to TRBJ1-4, with 10 bases that match TRBD1. The CDR3 covers 14 residues. V shed 5 bases and J 7 bases; nucleotides not matched to a gene: 5. Germline loops: CDR1 SGHRS, CDR2 YFSETQ.

The CDR3 reads CASSEPALATSYNEQFF. CDR3 nucleotide sequence: TGCGCCAGCAGTGAGCCCGCCCTAGCGACCTCCTACAATGAGCAGTTCTTC. This chain connects TRBV10-2 to TRBJ2-1; TRBD2 might be the D (6 bases). V lost 2 bases, J lost 0 bases, and 14 bases lay in between. Germline values: CDR1 WSHSY, CDR2 SAAADI. The CDR3 is made up of 17 amino acids.

Written as DNA, the CDR3 is TGTGCCAGTAGCCTCACACAGGGGCAAAATGAAAAACTGTTTTTT. Amino acids: CASSLTQGQNEKLFF. The genes are TRBV19 and TRBJ1-4, with 7 bases aligning to TRBD1. This CDR3 has 15 residues. After removal of 6 bases from V and 5 bases from J, the junction contained 9 bases not matched to a gene. Germline assignment: CDR1 LNHDA and CDR2 SQIVND (reference sequence).

The gene calls are TRBV19 and TRBJ1-5; 7 positions agree with TRBD1. This CDR3 comprises 16 residues. Germline CDR1 and CDR2: LNHDA and SQIVND (reference sequence). The V segment lost 3 bases and the J segment 3 bases; nucleotides outside the gene matches: 8. The DNA for the CDR3 is TGTGCCAGTAGTATCTTTGGCCAGGGGGACAATCAGCCCCAGCATTTT. Amino acid sequence: CASSIFGQGDNQPQHF.

The chain uses TRBV4-1 and TRBJ2-1; TRBD2 matches at 8 bases. The CDR3 covers 14 residues. Germline assignment: CDR1 MGHRA and CDR2 YSYEKL. V trimming: 3 bases; J trimming: 14 bases; junction bases outside the gene matches: 12. The CDR3 protein is CASSHLSREGREFF. CDR3 DNA sequence: TGCGCCAGCAGCCATCTAAGCCGGGAGGGCCGGGAGTTCTTC.

This sequence joins TRBV7-9 and TRBJ1-2, with D hard to call. Germline CDR1 reads SEHNR; CDR2 reads FQNEAQ (reference sequence). Trimming cost V 1 base and J 1 base, with 7 bases left between them. CDR3 length: 14 amino acids. Written as DNA, the CDR3 is TGTGCCAGCAGCTTAGGTCAGAATAACTATGGCTACACCTTC. It specifies CASSLGQNNYGYTF.

The V call is TRBV7-2, the J call TRBJ1-5; D unresolved. This CDR3 has 14 residues. V dropped 1 base and J dropped 2 bases, with 6 bases sitting between them. Germline assignment: CDR1 SGHTA and CDR2 FQGNSA. CDR3 sequence: CASSLVGGNQPQHF. The CDR3 DNA reads TGTGCCAGCAGCTTAGTCGGGGGCAATCAGCCCCAGCATTTT.

Only one count was recorded for this clone. The rearrangement links TRBV7-8 to TRBJ1-1; the D gene is possibly TRBD1 (6 bases). The CDR3 loop spans 14 amino acids. The germline V gene has CDR1 SGHVS and CDR2 FQNEAQ. V was pared by 4 bases and J by 4 bases, with 13 bases between. The CDR3 DNA follows: TGTGCCAGCAGCTATACAGGGCTGAGCACTGAAGCTTTCTTT. It translates to CASSYTGLSTEAFF.

This clone was seen more than once but under ten times. The gene calls are TRBV5-1 and TRBJ1-6, with D tentatively TRBD1 (5 bases). In germline, CDR1 is SGHRS, CDR2 YFSETQ. V was trimmed by 4 bases and J by 6 bases, leaving 14 bases between them. CDR3 length equals 15 residues. In DNA, the CDR3 is TGCGCCAGCAGCCCGGGGGGGAGCATTAATTCACCCCTCCACTTT. Its translation: CASSPGGSINSPLHF.

The chain carries TRBV7-2 and TRBJ2-7; 12 bases fit TRBD2. This CDR3 comprises 14 residues. Losses at the gene ends were 2 bases for V and 4 bases for J; bases not matched to a gene: 0. Germline loops: CDR1 SGHTA, CDR2 FQGNSA. CDR3 nucleotides: TGTGCCAGCAGCTTAACTAGCGGGAGGTACGAGCAGTACTTC. Translated: CASSLTSGRYEQYF.

The chain carries TRBV28 and TRBJ2-2, with 9 bases identical to TRBD2. In germline, CDR1 is MDHEN, CDR2 SYDVKM. The CDR3 is made up of 15 amino acids. The J segment lost 8 bases and the V segment lost 5 bases, leaving 9 bases of the junction unmatched. The CDR3 DNA reads TGTGCCAGCAGTCCGCGGGGACTAGCTGTAGGGGAGCTGTTTTTT. This translates into CASSPRGLAVGELFF.